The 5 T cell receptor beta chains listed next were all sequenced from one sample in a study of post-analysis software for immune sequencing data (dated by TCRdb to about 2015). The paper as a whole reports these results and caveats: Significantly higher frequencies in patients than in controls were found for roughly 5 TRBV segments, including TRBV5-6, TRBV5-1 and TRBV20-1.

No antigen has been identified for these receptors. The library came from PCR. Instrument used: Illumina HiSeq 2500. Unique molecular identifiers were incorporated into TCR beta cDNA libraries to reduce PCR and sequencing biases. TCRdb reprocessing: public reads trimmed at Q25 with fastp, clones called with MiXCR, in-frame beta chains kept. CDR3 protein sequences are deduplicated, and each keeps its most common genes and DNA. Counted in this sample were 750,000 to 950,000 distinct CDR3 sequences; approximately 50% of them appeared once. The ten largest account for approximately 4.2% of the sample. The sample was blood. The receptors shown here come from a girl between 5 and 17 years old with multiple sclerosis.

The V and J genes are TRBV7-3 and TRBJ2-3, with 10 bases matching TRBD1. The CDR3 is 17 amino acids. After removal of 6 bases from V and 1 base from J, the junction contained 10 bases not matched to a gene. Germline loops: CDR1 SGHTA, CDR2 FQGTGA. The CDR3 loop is CASRGVTGTGGTDTQYF. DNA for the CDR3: TGTGCCAGCAGGGGGGTAACCGGGACAGGGGGCACAGATACGCAGTATTTT.

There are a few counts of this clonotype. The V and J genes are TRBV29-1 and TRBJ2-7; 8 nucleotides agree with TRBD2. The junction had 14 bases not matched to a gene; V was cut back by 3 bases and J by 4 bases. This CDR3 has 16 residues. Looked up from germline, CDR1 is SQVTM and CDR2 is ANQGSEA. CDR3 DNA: TGCAGCGTTGAGGGGGATAGCGGGACATCTGGGTACGAGCAGTACTTC. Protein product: CSVEGDSGTSGYEQYF.

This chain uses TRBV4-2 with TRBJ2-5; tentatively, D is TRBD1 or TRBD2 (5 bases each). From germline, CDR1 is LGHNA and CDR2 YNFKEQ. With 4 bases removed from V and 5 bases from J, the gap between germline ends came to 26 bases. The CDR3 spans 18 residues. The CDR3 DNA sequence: TGTGCCAGCAGCCTCCAGGGTTCGCCAACGCAGCGAGGGGAGACCCAGTACTTC. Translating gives CASSLQGSPTQRGETQYF.

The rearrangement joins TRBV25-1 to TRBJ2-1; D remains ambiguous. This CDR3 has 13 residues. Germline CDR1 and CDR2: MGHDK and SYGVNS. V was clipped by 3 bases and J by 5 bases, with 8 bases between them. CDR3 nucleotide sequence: TGTGCCAGCAGTGATGTGCGGCACAATGAGCAGTTCTTC. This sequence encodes CASSDVRHNEQFF.

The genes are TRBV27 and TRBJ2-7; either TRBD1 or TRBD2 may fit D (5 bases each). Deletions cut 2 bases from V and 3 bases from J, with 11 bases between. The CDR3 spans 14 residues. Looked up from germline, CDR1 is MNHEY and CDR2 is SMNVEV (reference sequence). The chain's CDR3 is CASSLGTALYEQYF. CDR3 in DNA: TGTGCCAGCAGTTTAGGGACGGCGCTCTACGAGCAGTACTTC.